These 2 T cell receptor beta chains came from one sample sequenced in a study of shared T cell receptors in the human thymus. TCRdb's table, derived via immunoSEQ multiplex PCR, lists solely in-frame clones and lacks some. The table records some 720,000 clones, around nine tenths of them present only once. These records were also assigned to another study, of human thymus T cells.

Sequenced material: thymocytes. Receptor source: a boy under two years old with a congenital heart defect.

V gene TRBV6-4 combines with J gene TRBJ2-6; D could derive from TRBD1 or TRBD2 (5 bases each). V was cut by 6 bases and J by 0 bases, with 15 bases left in between. The CDR3 is 17 amino acids. The germline V gene has CDR1 MRHNA and CDR2 SNTAGT. Here the CDR3 reads CASSDGAGGSGANVLTF. CDR3 in DNA: TGTGCCAGCAGCGACGGGGCAGGTGGCTCTGGGGCCAACGTCCTGACTTTC.

V is TRBV28 and J is TRBJ2-1, with TRBD2 as a possible D gene (6 bases). Deletions cut 6 bases from V and 9 bases from J, with 12 bases between. This CDR3 has 12 amino acids. From germline, CDR1 is MDHEN and CDR2 SYDVKM. For the CDR3, the DNA is TGTGCCAGCAGACATAGCGGTTGTGAGCAGTTCTTC. Protein product: CASRHSGCEQFF.